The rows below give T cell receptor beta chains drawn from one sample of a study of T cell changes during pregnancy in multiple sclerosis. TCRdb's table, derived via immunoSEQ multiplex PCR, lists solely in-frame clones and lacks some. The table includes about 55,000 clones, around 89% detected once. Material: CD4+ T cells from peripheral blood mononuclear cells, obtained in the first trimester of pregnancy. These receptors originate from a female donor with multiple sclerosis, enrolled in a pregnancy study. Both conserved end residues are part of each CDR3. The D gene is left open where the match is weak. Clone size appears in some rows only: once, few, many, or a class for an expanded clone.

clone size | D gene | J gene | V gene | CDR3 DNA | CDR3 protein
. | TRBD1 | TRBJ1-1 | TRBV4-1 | TGCGCCAGCAGCCCGATGACAGGGAAGAACACTGAAGCTTTCTTT | CASSPMTGKNTEAFF
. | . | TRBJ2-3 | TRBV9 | TGTGCCAGCAGCGTACTTCTAGCCGGCTCAGATACGCAGTATTTT | CASSVLLAGSDTQYF
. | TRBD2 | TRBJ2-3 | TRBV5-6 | TGTGCCAGCAGCTTGGGACTAGCAAAGCAGTATTTT | CASSLGLAKQYF
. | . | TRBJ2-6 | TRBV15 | TGTGCCACCAGCAGACAGGGTTCTGGGGCCAACGTCCTGACTTTC | CATSRQGSGANVLTF
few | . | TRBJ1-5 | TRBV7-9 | TGTGCCAGCAGCGCCGGACAGATCAATCAGCCCCAGCATTTT | CASSAGQINQPQHF
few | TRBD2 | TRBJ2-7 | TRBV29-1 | TGCAGCGTAACCGGGACTAGCGGCTACGAGCAGTACTTC | CSVTGTSGYEQYF
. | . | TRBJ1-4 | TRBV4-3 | TGCGCCAGCGCCCGCGGCCCAACTAATGAAAAACTGTTTTTT | CASARGPTNEKLFF
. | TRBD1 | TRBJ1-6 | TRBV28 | TGTGCCAGCAGTTTAGGAGGGGGCGCGTATTCACCCCTCCACTTT | CASSLGGGAYSPLHF
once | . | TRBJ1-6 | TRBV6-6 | TGTGCCAGCAGTTACTCGCAGGGAGGTAATTCACCCCTCCACTTT | CASSYSQGGNSPLHF
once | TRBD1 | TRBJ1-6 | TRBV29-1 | TGCAGCGTTGGACAGGGTAATTCACCCCTCCACTTT | CSVGQGNSPLHF
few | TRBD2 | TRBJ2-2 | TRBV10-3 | TGTGCCATCAGGGACAATAGCGGGGGGTCCGGCACCGGGGAGCTGTTTTTT | CAIRDNSGGSGTGELFF
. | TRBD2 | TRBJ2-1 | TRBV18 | TGTGCCAGCTCACCAGATGTTCGGACTAGCGGGAGGGCCAGTATCTATGAGCAGTTCTTC | CASSPDVRTSGRASIYEQFF
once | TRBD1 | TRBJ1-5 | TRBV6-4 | TGTGCCAGCAGTGAAACAGGGGTAGGGCAGCCCCAGCATTTT | CASSETGVGQPQHF
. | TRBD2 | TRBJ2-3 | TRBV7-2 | TGTGCCAGCAGGTATACCCTAAAGCGGGGTGATACGCAGTATTTT | CASRYTLKRGDTQYF
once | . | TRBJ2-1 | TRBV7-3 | TGTGCCAGCAGCTTATTAGGGAGTCGGAATGAGCAGTTCTTC | CASSLLGSRNEQFF
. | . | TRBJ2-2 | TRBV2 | TGTGCCAGCATACACTCGGGTCTCGGGACACAGAACACCGGGGAGCTGTTTTTT | CASIHSGLGTQNTGELFF
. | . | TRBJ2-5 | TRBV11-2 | TGTGCCAGCAGCCCCAGGGGAGAGACCCAGTACTTC | CASSPRGETQYF
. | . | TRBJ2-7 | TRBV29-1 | TGCAGCGTTGGGGAGGGGGGGCAGTACTTC | CSVGEGGQYF
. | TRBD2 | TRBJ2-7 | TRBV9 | TGTGCCAGCAGCATAGCGACTAGCGGGTTCTACGAGCAGTACTTC | CASSIATSGFYEQYF
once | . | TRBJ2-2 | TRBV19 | TGTGCCAGTAGTACGCACCCGGGTTACACCGGGGAGCTGTTTTTT | CASSTHPGYTGELFF
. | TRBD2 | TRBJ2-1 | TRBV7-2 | TGTGCCAGCAGCTTATCTGCGGGAGGACACAATGAGCAGTTCTTC | CASSLSAGGHNEQFF
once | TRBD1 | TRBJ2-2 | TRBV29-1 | TGCAGCGTTCGATGGGGACAGGGGAACACCGGGGAGCTGTTTTTT | CSVRWGQGNTGELFF
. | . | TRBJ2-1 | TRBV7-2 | TGTGCCAGCAGCTTGGAGGGGACTTTCCCCAATGAGCAGTTCTTC | CASSLEGTFPNEQFF
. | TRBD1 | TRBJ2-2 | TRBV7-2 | TGTGCCAGCAGCCCTAACAGGGGAACCGGGGAGCTGTTTTTT | CASSPNRGTGELFF
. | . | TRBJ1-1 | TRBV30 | TGTGCCGAGACCCAGGGCGGAACTGAAGCTTTCTTT | CAETQGGTEAFF
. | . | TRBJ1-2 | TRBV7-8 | TGTGCCAGCAGCCCCCGGACAGCGAGCTACACCTTC | CASSPRTASYTF
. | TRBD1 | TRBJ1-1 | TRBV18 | TGTGCCAGCTCACGACTGACAGGGTCGAACACTGAAGCTTTCTTT | CASSRLTGSNTEAFF
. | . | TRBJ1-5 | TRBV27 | TGTGCCAGCAGTTTACGGGTTCCCAATCAGCCCCAGCATTTT | CASSLRVPNQPQHF
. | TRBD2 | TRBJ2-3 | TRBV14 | TGTGCCAGCAGCCAGGGACTAGCGGGAGTGGCGAGGGCTGATACGCAGTATTTT | CASSQGLAGVARADTQYF
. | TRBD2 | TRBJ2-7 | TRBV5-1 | TGCGCCAGCAGGCCCGGGACTAGCGGGATAGTCTTACGGAACGAGCAGTACTTC | CASRPGTSGIVLRNEQYF
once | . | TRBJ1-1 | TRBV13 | TGTGCCAGCAGCCCAGGGGTGATGAGGGGCACTGAAGCTTTCTTT | CASSPGVMRGTEAFF
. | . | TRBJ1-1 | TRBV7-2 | TGTGCCAGCAGCTTATCATGGCTGAACACTGAAGCTTTCTTT | CASSLSWLNTEAFF
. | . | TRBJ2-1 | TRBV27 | TGTGCCAGCCGACAGCCCTTCGGCCGCAATGAGCAGTTCTTC | CASRQPFGRNEQFF